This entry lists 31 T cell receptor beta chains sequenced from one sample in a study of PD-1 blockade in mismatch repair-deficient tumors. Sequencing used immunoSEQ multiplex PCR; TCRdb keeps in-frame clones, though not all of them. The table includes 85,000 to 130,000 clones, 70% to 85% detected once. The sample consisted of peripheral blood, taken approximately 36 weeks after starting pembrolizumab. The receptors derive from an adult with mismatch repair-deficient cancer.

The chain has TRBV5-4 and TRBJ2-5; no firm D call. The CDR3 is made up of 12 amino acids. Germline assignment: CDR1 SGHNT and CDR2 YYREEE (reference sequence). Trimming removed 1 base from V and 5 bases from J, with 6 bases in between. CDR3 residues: CASSLIWETQYF. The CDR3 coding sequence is TGTGCCAGCAGCTTGATCTGGGAGACCCAGTACTTC.

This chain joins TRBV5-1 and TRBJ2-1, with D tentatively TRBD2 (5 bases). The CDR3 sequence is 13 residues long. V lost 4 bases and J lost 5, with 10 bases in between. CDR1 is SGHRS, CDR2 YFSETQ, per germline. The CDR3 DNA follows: TGCGCCAGCAGCCGTAGCGTTAACAATGAGCAGTTCTTC. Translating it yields CASSRSVNNEQFF.

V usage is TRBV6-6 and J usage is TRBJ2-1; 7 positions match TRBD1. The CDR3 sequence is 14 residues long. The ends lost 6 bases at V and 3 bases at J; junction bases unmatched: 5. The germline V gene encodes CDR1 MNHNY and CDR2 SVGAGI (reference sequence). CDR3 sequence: CASSQTGYYNEQFF. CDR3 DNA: TGTGCCAGCAGCCAGACAGGGTACTACAATGAGCAGTTCTTC.

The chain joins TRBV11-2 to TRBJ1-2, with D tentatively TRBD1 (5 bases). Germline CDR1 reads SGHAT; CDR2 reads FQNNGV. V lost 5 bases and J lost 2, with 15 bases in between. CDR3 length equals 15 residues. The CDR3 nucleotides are TGTGCCAGCAGCCTCGGAGAGGGACCCAACTATGGCTACACCTTC. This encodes CASSLGEGPNYGYTF.

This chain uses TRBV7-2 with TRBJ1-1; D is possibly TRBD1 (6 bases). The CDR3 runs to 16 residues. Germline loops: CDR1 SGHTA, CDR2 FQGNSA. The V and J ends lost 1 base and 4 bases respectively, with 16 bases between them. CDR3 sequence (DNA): TGTGCCAGCAGCTTAGGTCCCACGACAGGAATCACTGAAGCTTTCTTT. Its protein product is CASSLGPTTGITEAFF.

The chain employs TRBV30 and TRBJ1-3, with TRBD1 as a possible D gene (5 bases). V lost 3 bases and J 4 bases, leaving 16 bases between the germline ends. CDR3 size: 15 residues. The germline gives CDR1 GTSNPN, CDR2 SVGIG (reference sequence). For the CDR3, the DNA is TGTGCCTGGAGGGAGGGACGGGGTATCGGAAACACCATATATTTT. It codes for CAWREGRGIGNTIYF. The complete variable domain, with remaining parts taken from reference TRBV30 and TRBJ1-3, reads SQTIHQWPATLVQPVGSPLSLECTVEGTSNPNLYWYRQAAGRGLQLLFYSVGIGQISSEVPQNLSASRPQDRQFILSSKKLLLSDSGFYLCAWREGRGIGNTIYFGEGSWLTVV.

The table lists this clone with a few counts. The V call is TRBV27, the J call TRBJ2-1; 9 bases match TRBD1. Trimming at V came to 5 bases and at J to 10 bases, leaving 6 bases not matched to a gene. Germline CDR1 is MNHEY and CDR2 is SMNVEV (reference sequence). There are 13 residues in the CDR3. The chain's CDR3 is CASSHPGTGEQFF. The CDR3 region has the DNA TGTGCCAGCAGTCACCCCGGGACAGGGGAGCAGTTCTTC.

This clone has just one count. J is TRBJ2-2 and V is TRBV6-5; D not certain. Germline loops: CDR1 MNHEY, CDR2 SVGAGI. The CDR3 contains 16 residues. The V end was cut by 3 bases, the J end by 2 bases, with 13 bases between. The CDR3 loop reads CASSYGNKVNTGELFF. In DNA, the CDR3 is TGTGCCAGCAGTTATGGTAACAAGGTTAACACCGGGGAGCTGTTTTTT.

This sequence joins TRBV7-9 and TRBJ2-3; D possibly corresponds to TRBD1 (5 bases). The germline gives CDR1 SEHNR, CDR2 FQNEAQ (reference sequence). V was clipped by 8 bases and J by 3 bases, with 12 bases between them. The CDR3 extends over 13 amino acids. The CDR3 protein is CASDSVVTDTQYF. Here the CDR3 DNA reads TGTGCCAGCGACAGTGTGGTGACAGATACGCAGTATTTT. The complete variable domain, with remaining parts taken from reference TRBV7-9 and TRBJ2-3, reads DTGVSQNPRHKITKRGQNVTFRCDPISEHNRLYWYRQTLGQGPEFLTYFQNEAQLEKSRLLSDRFSAERPKGSFSTLEIQRTEQGDSAMYLCASDSVVTDTQYFGPGTRLTVL.

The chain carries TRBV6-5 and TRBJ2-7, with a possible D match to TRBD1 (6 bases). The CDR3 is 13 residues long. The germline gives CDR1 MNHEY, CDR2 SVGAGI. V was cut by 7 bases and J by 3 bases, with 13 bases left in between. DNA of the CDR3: TGTGCCAGCAATGGCAGGGGTTACTACGAGCAGTACTTC. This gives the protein CASNGRGYYEQYF.

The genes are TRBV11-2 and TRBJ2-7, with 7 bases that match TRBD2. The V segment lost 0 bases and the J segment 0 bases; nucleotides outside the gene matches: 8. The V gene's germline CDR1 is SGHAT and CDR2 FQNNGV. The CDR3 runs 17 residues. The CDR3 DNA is TGTGCCAGCAGCTTAGAAGGCGGGAGAAGGAGCTCCTACGAGCAGTACTTC. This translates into CASSLEGGRRSSYEQYF.

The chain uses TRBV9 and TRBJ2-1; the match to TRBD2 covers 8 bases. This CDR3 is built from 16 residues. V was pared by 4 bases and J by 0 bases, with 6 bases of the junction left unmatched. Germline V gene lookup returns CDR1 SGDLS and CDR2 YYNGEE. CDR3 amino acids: CASSHRSGSSYNEQFF. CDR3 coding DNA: TGTGCCAGCAGCCATCGAAGCGGGAGCTCCTACAATGAGCAGTTCTTC.

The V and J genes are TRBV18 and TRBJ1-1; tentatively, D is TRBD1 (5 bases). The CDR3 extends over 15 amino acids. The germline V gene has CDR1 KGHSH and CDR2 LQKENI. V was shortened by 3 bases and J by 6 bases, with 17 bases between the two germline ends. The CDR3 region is CASSPTQRGTAEAFF. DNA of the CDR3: TGTGCCAGCTCACCTACACAGCGGGGCACAGCTGAAGCTTTCTTT.

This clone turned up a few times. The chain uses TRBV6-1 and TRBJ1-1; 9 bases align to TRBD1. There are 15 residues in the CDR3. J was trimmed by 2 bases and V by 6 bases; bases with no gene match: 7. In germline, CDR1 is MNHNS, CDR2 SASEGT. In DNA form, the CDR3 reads TGTGCCAGCAGCTATCGGGACAGGGTCAACACTGAAGCTTTCTTT. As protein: CASSYRDRVNTEAFF.

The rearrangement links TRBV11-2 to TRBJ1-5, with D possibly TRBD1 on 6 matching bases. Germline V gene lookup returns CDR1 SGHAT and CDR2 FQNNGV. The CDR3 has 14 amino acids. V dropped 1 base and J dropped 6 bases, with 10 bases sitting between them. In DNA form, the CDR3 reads TGTGCCAGCAGCTTAGCAGGGGCTAGTCAGCCCCAGCATTTT. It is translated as CASSLAGASQPQHF.

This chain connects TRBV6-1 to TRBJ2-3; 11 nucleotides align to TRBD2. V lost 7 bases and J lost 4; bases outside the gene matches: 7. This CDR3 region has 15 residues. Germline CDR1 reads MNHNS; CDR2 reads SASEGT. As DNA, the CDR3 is TGTGCCAGCACCGACGGACTAGCGGGCGCAGATACGCAGTATTTT. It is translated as CASTDGLAGADTQYF.

This chain's CDR3 is CASSQGGQSNYGYTF. Here the CDR3 DNA reads TGCGCCAGCAGCCAAGGCGGACAGTCTAACTATGGCTACACCTTC. V gene TRBV4-1 combines with J gene TRBJ1-2; a possible D gene is TRBD1 (6 bases). This CDR3 region has 15 residues. CDR1 and CDR2 (germline): MGHRA, YSYEKL. Trimming took off 1 base at V and 0 bases at J, with 9 bases between the two ends.

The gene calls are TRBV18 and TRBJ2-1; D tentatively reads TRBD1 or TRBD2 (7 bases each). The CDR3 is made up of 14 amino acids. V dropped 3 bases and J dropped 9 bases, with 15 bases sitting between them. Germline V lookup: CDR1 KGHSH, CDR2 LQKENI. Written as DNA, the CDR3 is TGTGCCAGCTCACCGTCGACAGGGAGGGGTGAGCAGTTCTTC. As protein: CASSPSTGRGEQFF.

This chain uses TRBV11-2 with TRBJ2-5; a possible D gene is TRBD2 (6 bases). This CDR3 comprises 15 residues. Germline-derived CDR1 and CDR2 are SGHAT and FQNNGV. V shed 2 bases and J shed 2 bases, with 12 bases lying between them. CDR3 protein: CASSLTPGTQETQYF. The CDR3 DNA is TGTGCCAGCAGCTTAACTCCCGGGACTCAAGAGACCCAGTACTTC. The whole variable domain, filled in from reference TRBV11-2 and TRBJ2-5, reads EAGVAQSPRYKIIEKRQSVAFWCNPISGHATLYWYQQILGQGPKLLIQFQNNGVVDDSQLPKDRFSAERLKGVDSTLKIQPAKLEDSAVYLCASSLTPGTQETQYFGPGTRLLVL.

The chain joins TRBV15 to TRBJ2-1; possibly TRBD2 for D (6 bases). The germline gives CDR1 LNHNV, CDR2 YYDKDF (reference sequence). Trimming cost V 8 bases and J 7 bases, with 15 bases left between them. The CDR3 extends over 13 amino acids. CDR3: CATELDRGNEQFF. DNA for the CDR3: TGTGCCACCGAATTGGACCGGGGGAATGAGCAGTTCTTC.

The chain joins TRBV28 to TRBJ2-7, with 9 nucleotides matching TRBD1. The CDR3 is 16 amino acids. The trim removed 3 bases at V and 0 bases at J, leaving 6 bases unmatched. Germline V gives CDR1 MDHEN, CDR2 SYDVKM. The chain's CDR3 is CASSFSTGGGSYEQYF. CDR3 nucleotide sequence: TGTGCCAGCAGTTTCTCGACAGGGGGGGGCTCCTACGAGCAGTACTTC.

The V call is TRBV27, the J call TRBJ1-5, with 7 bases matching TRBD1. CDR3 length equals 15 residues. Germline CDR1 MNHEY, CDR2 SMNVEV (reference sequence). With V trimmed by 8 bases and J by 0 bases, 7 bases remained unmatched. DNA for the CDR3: TGTGCCAGCGATCCCACAGGGGATAGCAATCAGCCCCAGCATTTT. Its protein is CASDPTGDSNQPQHF.

For the CDR3, the DNA is TGTGCCAGCAGCTTAACTAGGAACTATGGCTACACCTTC. Translating gives CASSLTRNYGYTF. This chain links TRBV11-2 with TRBJ1-2; the D is unclear. Germline CDR1 reads SGHAT; CDR2 reads FQNNGV. V was cut by 2 bases and J by 2 bases, with 6 bases left in between. The CDR3 is 13 residues long.

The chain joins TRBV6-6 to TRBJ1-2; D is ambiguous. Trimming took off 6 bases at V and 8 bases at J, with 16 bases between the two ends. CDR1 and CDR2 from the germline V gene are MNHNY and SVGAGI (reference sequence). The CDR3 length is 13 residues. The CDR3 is CASSQLQTGGYTF. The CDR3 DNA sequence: TGTGCCAGCAGCCAGTTGCAGACGGGAGGCTACACCTTC.

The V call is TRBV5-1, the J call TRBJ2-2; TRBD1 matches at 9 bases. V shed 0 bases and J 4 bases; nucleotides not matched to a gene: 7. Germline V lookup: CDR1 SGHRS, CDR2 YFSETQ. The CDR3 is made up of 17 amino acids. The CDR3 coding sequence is TGCGCCAGCAGCTTGGGAACAGGGGGCGCAGGCACCGGGGAGCTGTTTTTT. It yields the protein CASSLGTGGAGTGELFF. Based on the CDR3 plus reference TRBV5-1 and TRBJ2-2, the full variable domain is KAGVTQTPRYLIKTRGQQVTLSCSPISGHRSVSWYQQTPGQGLQFLFEYFSETQRNKGNFPGRFSGRQFSNSRSEMNVSTLELGDSALYLCASSLGTGGAGTGELFFGEGSRLTVL.

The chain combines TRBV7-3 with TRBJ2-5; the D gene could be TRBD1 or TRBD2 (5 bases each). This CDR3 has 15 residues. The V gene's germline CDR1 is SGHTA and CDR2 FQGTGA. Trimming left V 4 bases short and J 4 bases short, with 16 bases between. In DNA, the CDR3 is TGTGCCAGCAGCTCCAAACGGGGCAGCCCAGAGACCCAGTACTTC. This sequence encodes CASSSKRGSPETQYF.

Here the CDR3 DNA reads TGTGCCAGCAGCCAAGCACAGGGGAGTGGAAACACCATATATTTT. Translation gives CASSQAQGSGNTIYF. The chain links TRBV4-2 to TRBJ1-3, with 7 bases aligning to TRBD1. Germline CDR1 and CDR2: LGHNA and YNFKEQ. This CDR3 is built from 15 residues. V lost 1 base, J lost 3 bases, and 3 bases stayed unmatched.

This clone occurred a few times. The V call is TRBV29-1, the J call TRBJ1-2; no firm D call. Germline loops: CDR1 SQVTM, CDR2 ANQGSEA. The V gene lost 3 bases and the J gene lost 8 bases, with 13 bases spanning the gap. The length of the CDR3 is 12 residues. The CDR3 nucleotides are TGCAGCGTTGATCGAGGCTTGGGAGGCTACACCTTC. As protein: CSVDRGLGGYTF.

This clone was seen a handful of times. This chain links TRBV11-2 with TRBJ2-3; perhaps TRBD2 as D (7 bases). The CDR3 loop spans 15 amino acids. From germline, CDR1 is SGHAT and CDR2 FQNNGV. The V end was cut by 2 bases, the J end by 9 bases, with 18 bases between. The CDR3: CASSLSAGAPGTQYF. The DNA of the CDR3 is TGTGCCAGCAGCTTATCCGCGGGGGCCCCTGGAACGCAGTATTTT.

CDR3 in DNA: TGTGCCAGCAGCCAAGGGTATGGCAACATTCAGTACTTC. Protein: CASSQGYGNIQYF. The V call is TRBV14, the J call TRBJ2-4; no reliable D call. This CDR3 contains 13 residues. The germline CDR1 and CDR2 sequences are SGHDN and FVKESK. Trimming left V 1 base short and J 7 bases short, with 8 bases between.

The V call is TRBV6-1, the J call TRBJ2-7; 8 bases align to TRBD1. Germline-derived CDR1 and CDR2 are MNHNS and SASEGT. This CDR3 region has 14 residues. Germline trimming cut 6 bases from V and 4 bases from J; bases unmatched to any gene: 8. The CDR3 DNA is TGTGCCAGCAGGACCGGGACAGGCGTATACGAGCAGTACTTC. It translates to CASRTGTGVYEQYF.